These 6 T cell receptor beta chains were all obtained from the same sample, sequenced in a study of blood T cell repertoires in COVID-19. Measured with immunoSEQ multiplex PCR; TCRdb has only the in-frame clones, and not every one. The sample has 250,000 to 350,000 clones, 87% seen once. The sequenced material came from peripheral blood. The receptors derive from a woman in her fifties or sixties who had recovered from COVID-19.

The chain combines TRBV11-2 with TRBJ2-3, with 11 bases matching TRBD2. Germline V gene lookup returns CDR1 SGHAT and CDR2 FQNNGV. The CDR3 has 14 residues. With 7 bases clipped from V and 9 bases from J, the junction kept 9 bases outside the gene matches. The CDR3 DNA is TGTGCCAGCACCGAACTAGCGGGGGTAACAACGCAGTATTTT. Its protein product is CASTELAGVTTQYF.

The genes are TRBV6-2 or TRBV6-3 and TRBJ2-2; the match to TRBD1 covers 7 bases. CDR3 length: 14 residues. Per germline, CDR1 MNHEY and CDR2 SVGEGT. V was pared by 5 bases and J by 1 base, with 1 base of the junction left unmatched. The CDR3 DNA reads TGTGCCAGCAGTACAGGGGTGAACACCGGGGAGCTGTTTTTT. This sequence encodes CASSTGVNTGELFF.

The J gene is TRBJ2-7, the V gene TRBV15; TRBD2 aligns across 7 bases. V shed 1 base, J shed 4 bases, and the junction held 10 bases outside the gene matches. There are 16 residues in the CDR3. Germline V lookup: CDR1 LNHNV, CDR2 YYDKDF (reference sequence). CDR3 in amino acids: CATSRAPGRGGYEQYF. The CDR3 DNA reads as TGTGCCACCAGCAGAGCCCCTGGGAGGGGCGGGTACGAGCAGTACTTC.

The V and J genes are TRBV5-6 and TRBJ2-3; D is possibly TRBD2 (5 bases). The V end lost 2 bases, the J end lost 2 bases, and 9 bases lay between the germline ends. Per germline, CDR1 SGHDT and CDR2 YYEEEE. The CDR3 totals 14 residues. The CDR3 nucleotides read TGTGCCAGCAGCTTCTTGCGGGCCACAGATACGCAGTATTTT. It is translated as CASSFLRATDTQYF. The full variable domain, with the rest looked up from reference TRBV5-6 and TRBJ2-3, is DAGVTQSPTHLIKTRGQQVTLRCSPKSGHDTVSWYQQALGQGPQFIFQYYEEEERQRGNFPDRFSGHQFPNYSSELNVNALLLGDSALYLCASSFLRATDTQYFGPGTRLTVL.

The chain is built from TRBV11-2 and TRBJ2-1, with unresolved D. Germline CDR1 and CDR2: SGHAT and FQNNGV. The V end lost 5 bases, the J end lost 6 bases, and 20 bases lay between the germline ends. This CDR3 region has 16 residues. CDR3 sequence: CASSAYRFSAINEQFF. CDR3 coding DNA: TGTGCCAGCAGCGCCTATAGATTTTCCGCTATCAATGAGCAGTTCTTC.

The rearrangement uses TRBV12-3 or TRBV12-4 and TRBJ1-5; no firm D call. CDR3 length: 13 residues. V was shortened by 6 bases and J by 7 bases, with 13 bases between the two germline ends. Here the CDR3 DNA reads TGTGCCAGCAGCCGGGTGGTCGGACAGCCCCAGCATTTT. It is translated as CASSRVVGQPQHF.